The next 30 T cell receptor beta chains were all read from a single sample in a study of blood T cell repertoires in COVID-19. The protocol was immunoSEQ multiplex PCR, while the TCRdb copy is restricted to in-frame clones and leaves out a portion. The sample has about 280,000 clones; roughly 87% are singletons. Sequenced input: peripheral blood. The receptors were gathered from a man younger than 35 with active or convalescent COVID-19.

The chain couples TRBV6-5 to TRBJ1-2; the D gene is possibly TRBD1 (5 bases). From germline, CDR1 is MNHEY and CDR2 SVGAGI. V lost 6 bases, J lost 7 bases, and 15 bases lay in between. The CDR3 has 13 amino acids. In DNA, the CDR3 is TGTGCCAGCAGGGGGGGAACTGTTTTTGGCTACACCTTC. Translated: CASRGGTVFGYTF.

The CDR3 reads CASRTSRDGSSYEQYF. The CDR3 DNA reads TGTGCCAGCAGGACGAGCCGGGACGGGAGCTCCTACGAGCAGTACTTC. This rearrangement joins TRBV2 to TRBJ2-7, with D possibly being TRBD2 (6 bases). Looked up from germline, CDR1 is SNHLY and CDR2 is FYNNEI. CDR3 length: 16 residues. With 6 bases removed from V and 0 bases from J, the gap between germline ends came to 18 bases.

The V and J genes are TRBV3-1 (or the pseudogene TRBV3-2) and TRBJ1-1, with D unresolved. This CDR3 region has 14 residues. CDR1 LGHDT and CDR2 YNNKEL come from the germline V gene (reference sequence). V shed 1 base and J shed 4 bases, with 10 bases lying between them. The CDR3 spells CASSQVSQITEAFF. DNA for the CDR3: TGTGCCAGCAGCCAAGTTTCCCAGATCACTGAAGCTTTCTTT.

The chain links TRBV7-3 to TRBJ2-7; D possibly corresponds to TRBD2 (5 bases). The V end lost 5 bases, the J end lost 5 bases, and 13 bases lay between the germline ends. This CDR3 is built from 13 residues. CDR1 SGHTA and CDR2 FQGTGA come from the germline V gene. DNA of the CDR3: TGTGCCAGCAGCCGAGCGGCTTTTCACGAGCAGTACTTC. It yields the protein CASSRAAFHEQYF.

The chain employs TRBV7-9 and TRBJ1-1, with TRBD1 as a possible D gene (5 bases). The ends were cut back, 6 bases at V and 4 bases at J, with 18 bases in the middle. The CDR3 is 15 amino acids. The germline V gene has CDR1 SEHNR and CDR2 FQNEAQ (reference sequence). CDR3 loop: CASRNGGRPGTEAFF. The CDR3, as DNA: TGTGCCAGCAGGAACGGGGGACGACCTGGCACTGAAGCTTTCTTT.

The chain links TRBV29-1 to TRBJ1-5; D gene ambiguous. CDR1 and CDR2 from the germline V gene are SQVTM and ANQGSEA. The CDR3 runs 12 residues. Trimming left V 8 bases short and J 6 bases short, with 14 bases between. CDR3 nucleotide sequence: TGCAGCCCAGCCGGGGTGGGTCAGCCCCAGCATTTT. It codes for CSPAGVGQPQHF.

This chain connects TRBV25-1 to TRBJ1-4; D gene ambiguous. Trimming removed 3 bases at V and 0 bases at J, with 8 bases between. CDR3 length: 15 residues. Germline-derived CDR1 and CDR2 are MGHDK and SYGVNS. The CDR3 DNA follows: TGTGCCAGCAGTGAGCGGACTTCAACTAATGAAAAACTGTTTTTT. Its translation is CASSERTSTNEKLFF.

The chain has TRBV18 and TRBJ2-5; D unclear. Per the germline V gene, CDR1 is KGHSH and CDR2 is LQKENI. The CDR3 is 18 amino acids. Deletions cut 4 bases from V and 0 bases from J, with 21 bases between. The CDR3, as DNA: TGTGCCAGCTCACAGACGGCTGCTACCGGAGTCCACCAAGAGACCCAGTACTTC. Its translation: CASSQTAATGVHQETQYF. Full variable domain (missing parts from reference TRBV18 and TRBJ2-5): NAGVMQNPRHLVRRRGQEARLRCSPMKGHSHVYWYRQLPEEGLKFMVYLQKENIIDESGMPKERFSAEFPKEGPSILRIQQVVRGDSAAYFCASSQTAATGVHQETQYFGPGTRLLVL.

Only a few counts were recorded for this clone. The chain couples TRBV6-5 to TRBJ1-4; D possibly corresponds to TRBD1 (5 bases). The germline V gene has CDR1 MNHEY and CDR2 SVGAGI. V was cut by 6 bases and J by 5 bases, with 16 bases left in between. The CDR3 runs to 15 residues. The CDR3 sequence: CASRQDGWENEKLFF. Here the CDR3 DNA reads TGTGCCAGCAGACAGGACGGTTGGGAAAATGAAAAACTGTTTTTT.

J is TRBJ1-2 and V is TRBV5-1; 11 bases map to TRBD1. V gave up 2 bases and J gave up 4 bases; unmatched junction bases: 10. From germline, CDR1 is SGHRS and CDR2 YFSETQ. CDR3 size: 17 residues. CDR3 amino acids: CASSFKRTGGVVYGYTF. The CDR3 bases are TGCGCCAGCAGCTTTAAAAGGACAGGGGGCGTCGTCTATGGCTACACCTTC.

The rearrangement uses TRBV3-1 (or the pseudogene TRBV3-2) and TRBJ2-2, with TRBD2 matching 8 bases. This CDR3 spans 14 amino acids. The V gene end was trimmed by 4 bases and the J gene end by 10 bases; junction bases not matched to a gene: 8. The germline V gene has CDR1 LGHDT and CDR2 YNNKEL (reference sequence). CDR3 residues: CASSRPGGVEELFF. For the CDR3, the DNA is TGTGCCAGCAGCCGCCCCGGGGGGGTGGAGGAGCTGTTTTTT.

This clone was detected only once. V and J are TRBV7-8 and TRBJ2-7; 8 positions agree with TRBD1. Germline CDR1 SGHVS, CDR2 FQNEAQ. V shed 4 bases, J shed 2 bases, and the junction held 4 bases outside the gene matches. The CDR3 loop spans 14 amino acids. CDR3 sequence: CASSSGGLTYEQYF. In nucleotides, the CDR3 is TGTGCCAGCAGCTCAGGGGGCCTTACCTACGAGCAGTACTTC.

The V gene is TRBV6-6, the J gene TRBJ1-1; D may be TRBD1 (5 bases). CDR1 and CDR2 (germline): MNHNY, SVGAGI (reference sequence). CDR3 length: 13 residues. V dropped 6 bases and J dropped 1 base, with 9 bases sitting between them. CDR3 in amino acids: CASSSTENTEAFF. For the CDR3, the DNA is TGTGCCAGCAGCTCGACAGAGAACACTGAAGCTTTCTTT.

The chain employs TRBV9 and TRBJ2-2, with D possibly being TRBD1 (5 bases). The CDR3 is 14 amino acids. The V gene's germline CDR1 is SGDLS and CDR2 YYNGEE. V was clipped by 1 base and J by 4 bases, with 8 bases between them. This CDR3 is CASSVQGGTGELFF. In nucleotides, the CDR3 is TGTGCCAGCAGCGTACAGGGTGGCACCGGGGAGCTGTTTTTT.

This chain connects TRBV27 to TRBJ1-1; D gene ambiguous. The length of the CDR3 is 11 residues. Germline V gives CDR1 MNHEY, CDR2 SMNVEV (reference sequence). V was clipped by 1 base and J by 9 bases, with 6 bases between them. CDR3 residues: CASSLLGQAFF. The DNA of the CDR3 is TGTGCCAGCAGTTTATTGGGCCAAGCTTTCTTT.

This chain joins TRBV3-1 (or the pseudogene TRBV3-2) and TRBJ1-1, with 9 bases aligning to TRBD1. Germline V gene lookup returns CDR1 LGHDT and CDR2 YNNKEL (reference sequence). V was clipped by 0 bases and J by 3 bases; unmatched bases: 5. The CDR3 runs 16 residues. CDR3 amino acids: CASSQENTGGYTEAFF. CDR3 DNA sequence: TGTGCCAGCAGCCAAGAAAACACAGGGGGCTACACTGAAGCTTTCTTT.

This clone was seen only once. The chain joins TRBV7-3 to TRBJ2-5; tentative D call: TRBD2 (7 bases). V lost 5 bases to trimming and J lost 4 bases, with 23 bases between them. This CDR3 is built from 17 residues. Germline assignment: CDR1 SGHTA and CDR2 FQGTGA. CDR3 region: CASSEGRGKILPETQYF. The CDR3 DNA sequence: TGTGCCAGCAGCGAGGGGAGGGGGAAGATTCTCCCAGAGACCCAGTACTTC.

The chain has TRBV15 and TRBJ1-2; 9 positions agree with TRBD1. This CDR3 contains 15 residues. V dropped 4 bases and J dropped 6; count of bases not matched to a gene: 9. Per the germline V gene, CDR1 is LNHNV and CDR2 is YYDKDF (reference sequence). The CDR3 reads CATSKPGQGGDGYTF. The CDR3 DNA sequence: TGTGCCACCAGCAAACCGGGACAGGGAGGGGATGGCTACACCTTC.

The V gene is TRBV19, the J gene TRBJ1-1, with D possibly TRBD1 on 6 matching bases. Trimming removed 7 bases at V and 3 bases at J, with 15 bases between. Germline-derived CDR1 and CDR2 are LNHDA and SQIVND (reference sequence). This CDR3 spans 14 amino acids. CDR3 protein: CASTTGLLDTEAFF. The DNA of the CDR3 is TGTGCCAGTACTACAGGGTTATTGGACACTGAAGCTTTCTTT.

This sequence joins TRBV14 and TRBJ1-2; TRBD1 agrees at 7 bases. V dropped 3 bases and J dropped 4; count of bases not matched to a gene: 14. Germline CDR1 reads SGHDN; CDR2 reads FVKESK. This CDR3 has 17 amino acids. DNA for the CDR3: TGTGCCAGCAGCCAGAACCCGGACAGGCTTGGATTCTATGGCTACACCTTC. It yields the protein CASSQNPDRLGFYGYTF.

J is TRBJ2-3 and V is TRBV14; D is possibly TRBD2 (6 bases). Deletions cut 1 base from V and 2 bases from J, with 13 bases between. CDR1 is SGHDN and CDR2 is FVKESK in the germline V gene. CDR3 size: 16 residues. CDR3 nucleotide sequence: TGTGCCAGCAGCCAAGTTCCGCGGGGAACCACAGATACGCAGTATTTT. Amino acid sequence: CASSQVPRGTTDTQYF.

V gene TRBV9 combines with J gene TRBJ2-1, with D possibly being TRBD2 (5 bases). V dropped 0 bases and J dropped 0 bases, with 13 bases sitting between them. CDR3 length equals 17 residues. Looked up from germline, CDR1 is SGDLS and CDR2 is YYNGEE. For the CDR3, the DNA is TGTGCCAGCAGCGTAGGTAGCGAGGTGGGCTCCTACAATGAGCAGTTCTTC. Residues: CASSVGSEVGSYNEQFF.

The genes are TRBV5-6 and TRBJ1-1, with a weak D call TRBD1 (5 bases). There are 16 residues in the CDR3. Looked up from germline, CDR1 is SGHDT and CDR2 is YYEEEE. Trimming cost V 4 bases and J 1 base, with 17 bases left between them. The CDR3 loop is CASSHGSIDRNTEAFF. As DNA, the CDR3 is TGTGCCAGCAGCCATGGCAGCATAGACAGGAACACTGAAGCTTTCTTT.

The CDR3 reads CASSVGLAQETQYF. DNA for the CDR3: TGTGCCAGCAGCGTAGGTCTAGCCCAAGAGACCCAGTACTTC. This chain joins TRBV9 and TRBJ2-5, with a tentative D call TRBD2 (5 bases). Germline CDR1 reads SGDLS; CDR2 reads YYNGEE. The CDR3 is 14 amino acids. V gave up 0 bases and J gave up 1 base, with 7 bases separating them.

V is TRBV5-1 and J is TRBJ1-2; 7 bases line up with TRBD1. Germline V CDR1 and CDR2: SGHRS, YFSETQ. The CDR3 runs to 14 residues. V lost 4 bases and J lost 8; bases outside the gene matches: 11. CDR3 sequence: CASSPTNRGFGYTF. The CDR3, as DNA: TGCGCCAGCAGCCCAACCAACAGGGGTTTCGGCTACACCTTC.

The chain employs TRBV29-1 and TRBJ1-2; D uncertain. This CDR3 has 13 residues. V lost 2 bases to trimming and J lost 4 bases, with 11 bases between them. Germline V gene sequence: CDR1 SQVTM, CDR2 ANQGSEA. CDR3 coding DNA: TGCAGCGTTGAATCAGATCTTGTCTATGGCTACACCTTC. Its translation: CSVESDLVYGYTF.

This chain links TRBV11-2 with TRBJ2-5, with a tentative D call TRBD1 (6 bases). V lost 8 bases, J lost 9 bases, and 19 bases lay in between. Germline loops: CDR1 SGHAT, CDR2 FQNNGV. The CDR3 length is 13 residues. The CDR3 spells CASCNEGGKAQYF. Here the CDR3 DNA reads TGTGCCAGCTGCAACGAAGGGGGTAAGGCCCAGTACTTC.

The chain has TRBV19 and TRBJ1-5, with D possibly TRBD1 on 5 matching bases. CDR1 and CDR2 from the germline V gene are LNHDA and SQIVND (reference sequence). Between the trimmed V and J ends, which lost 0 bases and 6 bases, there was a span of 12 bases. The CDR3 is 15 residues long. The DNA of the CDR3 is TGTGCCAGTAGTATAGATACAGGCCTAGTTCAGCCCCAGCATTTT. Amino acid sequence: CASSIDTGLVQPQHF.

The rearrangement uses TRBV7-9 and TRBJ1-6, with 12 bases fitting TRBD1. The trim removed 5 bases at V and 8 bases at J, leaving 7 bases unmatched. The CDR3 is made up of 16 amino acids. From germline, CDR1 is SEHNR and CDR2 FQNEAQ (reference sequence). The DNA for the CDR3 is TGTGCCAGCAGCAGGGGACAGGGGGCTATCGATTCACCCCTCCACTTT. This sequence encodes CASSRGQGAIDSPLHF.

The CDR3 sequence: CASSLKGPTALTHYGYTF. The DNA for the CDR3 is TGCGCCAGCAGCTTGAAGGGGCCCACGGCCCTCACCCACTATGGCTACACCTTC. The chain joins TRBV5-1 to TRBJ1-2; a possible D gene is TRBD1 (5 bases). This CDR3 region has 18 residues. The germline V gene has CDR1 SGHRS and CDR2 YFSETQ. The ends were cut back, 1 base at V and 3 bases at J, with 22 bases in the middle.